This T cell receptor beta chain was retrieved from a study of blood T cell repertoires in COVID-19. Study-level information: Sites in the United States, Italy and Spain provided acute and convalescent COVID-19 samples. PBMCs, B-cell-depleted T cells, or T cells provided the cDNA or gDNA that made up the material.

Per the original methods: Reference gene primer amplification in the assay estimated nucleated cell counts. Generated by immunoSEQ multiplex PCR, the TCRdb table keeps only in-frame clones and is missing some. The V and J calls and clone size are taken from that table; D and trimming were inferred from the DNA. The table includes around 170,000 clones, about 86% detected once. Sequences were obtained from peripheral blood. This sequence was found in a man aged 50 to 59 with active or convalescent COVID-19.

CDR3 loop: CASSVWLAGGEQYF. The DNA for the CDR3 is TGTGCCAGCAGCGTATGGCTAGCGGGAGGCGAGCAGTACTTC. The genes are TRBV9 and TRBJ2-7; 11 nucleotides match TRBD2. CDR1 and CDR2 from the germline V gene are SGDLS and YYNGEE. Trimming took 1 base from V and 6 from J; bases not matched to a gene: 3. CDR3 length: 14 amino acids.